This entry lists 2 T cell receptor beta chains sequenced from one sample in a study of cytomegalovirus exposure and HLA in healthy donors. PCR was performed using 60 Vbeta and 13 Jbeta primers. Clones were read by immunoSEQ multiplex PCR, and TCRdb kept only the in-frame ones, dropping some. The sample records some 100,000 clones, approximately 81% being singletons. Sequencing was done on a sample of PBMCs. The receptors originated from a male donor in good health and CMV-seropositive.

The chain carries TRBV4-2 and TRBJ2-3; TRBD2 matches 15 bases. The CDR3 has 15 residues. Germline values: CDR1 LGHNA, CDR2 YNFKEQ. V lost 4 bases to trimming and J lost 4 bases; unmatched junction nucleotides: 0. CDR3 sequence: CASSRTSGGADTQYF. The CDR3 region has the DNA TGTGCCAGCAGCCGGACTAGCGGGGGGGCAGATACGCAGTATTTT.

This chain links TRBV7-9 with TRBJ2-4; D possibly corresponds to TRBD1 (5 bases). Germline CDR1 reads SEHNR; CDR2 reads FQNEAQ (reference sequence). With 4 bases removed from V and 6 bases from J, the gap between germline ends came to 10 bases. The CDR3 length is 13 residues. This CDR3 reads CASSSDSSNIQYF. The CDR3 region has the DNA TGTGCCAGCAGCTCAGACAGCTCAAACATTCAGTACTTC. Variable domain in full (rest from reference TRBV7-9 and TRBJ2-4): DTGVSQNPRHKITKRGQNVTFRCDPISEHNRLYWYRQTLGQGPEFLTYFQNEAQLEKSRLLSDRFSAERPKGSFSTLEIQRTEQGDSAMYLCASSSDSSNIQYFGAGTRLSVL.